This T cell receptor (beta chain) was retrieved from a study of T cell changes during pregnancy in multiple sclerosis. Assay: immunoSEQ multiplex PCR; the TCRdb copy retains only in-frame clones and omits some. The sample yields around 63,000 clones, approximately 90% seen once. The length of the CDR3 is 15 residues. J gave up 6 bases and V 0 bases, and 4 bases lay outside the gene matches. Germline V gene sequence: CDR1 SGHRS, CDR2 YFSETQ. This sample comprised peripheral blood, obtained after pregnancy. The source of this sequence is a female donor with multiple sclerosis, enrolled in a pregnancy study. This chain connects TRBV5-1 to TRBJ2-1, with 9 positions matching TRBD1. Written as DNA, the CDR3 is TGCGCCAGCAGCTTGGAGGACAGGGGATCCAATGAGCAGTTCTTC. Translating it yields CASSLEDRGSNEQFF.